The rows below give T cell receptor beta chains drawn from one sample of a study of graft-versus-host responses after intestinal transplantation. Clones were read by immunoSEQ multiplex PCR, and TCRdb kept only the in-frame ones, dropping some. Of under 75,000 clones detected, about 90% appear once; the ten largest clones hold about 4.2%. No antigen has been identified for these receptors. The sample consisted of unstimulated CD8+ T cells sorted from spleen or lymph node cells, taken before transplant. These receptors originate from a human donor who was the organ donor for an intestinal transplant. CDR3s include the opening cysteine and the closing phenylalanine or tryptophan.

v_gene,j_gene,CDR3aa
TRBV7-6,TRBJ1-6,CASGTGQGGSPLHF
TRBV7-9,TRBJ2-1,CASSLGADEQFF
TRBV6-1,TRBJ2-5,CASSEANYQNGETQYF
TRBV7-9,TRBJ1-1,CASSFGAGTSNTEAFF
TRBV28,TRBJ1-6,CASSGGSGPLHF
TRBV7-2,TRBJ2-1,CASSLALAGDNEQFF
TRBV28,TRBJ1-5,CASSSWGTGLVLGNQPQHF
TRBV7-6,TRBJ2-1,CASSLGVGQGTFF
TRBV2,TRBJ2-3,CASRSGLAGNTDTQYF
TRBV5-1,TRBJ2-1,CASGPTNNEQFF
TRBV5-1,TRBJ2-1,CASSPPQESSYNEQFF
TRBV7-8,TRBJ2-1,CASSLDPAWEDEQFF
TRBV4-3,TRBJ1-2,CASSQDRAGYHYGYTF
TRBV5-1,TRBJ1-2,CASSSETDTYGYTF
TRBV11-2,TRBJ1-1,CASSLGSMNTEAFF
TRBV10-2,TRBJ2-5,CASSPTVTGQADQETQYF
TRBV7-2,TRBJ1-2,CATFGQGVGYTF
TRBV27,TRBJ2-3,CASSSHAGQVDTQYF
TRBV7-3,TRBJ2-5,CASSLDTQETQYF
TRBV11-2,TRBJ1-3,CASSLGWGTAGNTIYF
TRBV15,TRBJ2-2,CATSRDVAGTGELFF
TRBV13,TRBJ2-6,CASSYRTGGAGANVLTF
TRBV9,TRBJ2-1,CASSEYSGLAKYNEQFF
TRBV11-2,TRBJ2-5,CASSLRPGRTETQYF
TRBV9,TRBJ1-2,CASSVSGGARGYTF
TRBV4-3,TRBJ1-1,CASSQDNLVQNEAFF
TRBV5-6,TRBJ2-1,CASSMGGGRNEQFF
TRBV11-3,TRBJ2-2,CASSSRTGTGNTGELFF
TRBV7-6,TRBJ1-1,CASSPGAFPEAFF
TRBV27,TRBJ1-5,CASSLGGVGVYNQPQHF
TRBV29-1,TRBJ1-4,CSVERGSEEKLFF
TRBV29-1,TRBJ1-2,CSVVDGIYGYTF
TRBV2,TRBJ1-3,CASLDRGPGNTIYF
TRBV12-5,TRBJ1-2,CASGLVRGSEGYTF
TRBV16,TRBJ1-1,CASSPPGVNTEAFF
TRBV13,TRBJ2-3,CASSLVGQGSDTQYF
TRBV28,TRBJ2-1,CASSHPTGGANEQFF
TRBV28,TRBJ1-2,CASSLTTGYGYTF
TRBV2,TRBJ2-5,CASSELAGWSETQYF
TRBV23-1,TRBJ1-3,CASSQHRDRDRGSGNTIYF
TRBV4-3,TRBJ1-2,CASSQDVRGPSMVYGYTF
TRBV6-4,TRBJ2-1,CASSDSGGGVNEQFF
TRBV7-6,TRBJ1-1,CASSLGPYTEAFF
TRBV15,TRBJ1-1,CATSRDRRQGSMNTEAFF
TRBV28,TRBJ1-1,CASSLGQGAGTEAFF
TRBV5-8,TRBJ1-2,CASSGFGGREGYTF
TRBV5-1,TRBJ2-3,CASSSGWDYTDTQYF
TRBV25-1,TRBJ1-1,CASGNWGGAFF
TRBV7-8,TRBJ1-3,CASSLTEHSGNTIYF
TRBV4-2,TRBJ2-5,CASSQQRGDQETQYF
TRBV25-1,TRBJ2-2,CASSESARDTGELFF
TRBV6-5,TRBJ2-1,CASSYSGGASHEQFF
TRBV7-9,TRBJ2-1,CASSFRGNEQFF
TRBV7-8,TRBJ1-5,CASSLSGFGNQPQHF
TRBV7-6,TRBJ1-1,CASSLGGAGNTEAFF